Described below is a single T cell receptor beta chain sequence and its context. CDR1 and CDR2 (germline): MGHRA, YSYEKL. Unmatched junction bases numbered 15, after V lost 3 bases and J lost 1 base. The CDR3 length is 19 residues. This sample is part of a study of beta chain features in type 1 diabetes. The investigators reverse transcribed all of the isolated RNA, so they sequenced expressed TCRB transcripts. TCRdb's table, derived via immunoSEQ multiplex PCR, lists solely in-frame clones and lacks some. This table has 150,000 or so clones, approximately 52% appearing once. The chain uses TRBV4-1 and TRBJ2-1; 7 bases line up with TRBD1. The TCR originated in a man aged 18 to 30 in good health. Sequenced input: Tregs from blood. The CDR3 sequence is CASSHPLGVAGGSYNEQFF. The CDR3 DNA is TGCGCCAGCAGCCACCCCTTAGGGGTCGCAGGGGGATCCTACAATGAGCAGTTCTTC.